Shown below are 31 T cell receptor beta chains from a single sample sequenced in a study. MiXCR was run by TCRdb on the 5' RACE reads, yielding one entry per CDR3 protein. The data hold approximately 40,000 distinct CDR3 sequences, with under 20% observed a single time. Sequencing used naive CD4+ T cells sorted from a lymph node. The subset is: naive CD4+ T cells, CD4+CD45RA+CD25-. Source of these receptors: a female donor with breast cancer.

There are many counts of this clonotype. The chain employs TRBV5-1 and TRBJ1-4, with TRBD1 matching over 9 bases. With 0 bases clipped from V and 8 bases from J, the junction kept 2 bases outside the gene matches. This CDR3 is 14 amino acids long. Germline lookup yields CDR1 SGHRS and CDR2 YFSETQ. The CDR3 is CASSLGQGDEKLFF. CDR3 in DNA: TGCGCCAGCAGCTTGGGACAGGGGGACGAAAAACTGTTTTTT.

In this sample, this clonotype turned up many times. The chain carries TRBV6-6 and TRBJ2-7, with TRBD1 identical over 10 bases. The CDR3 covers 13 residues. Germline CDR1 MNHNY, CDR2 SVGAGI (reference sequence). Germline trimming cut 8 bases from V and 2 bases from J; bases unmatched to any gene: 3. CDR3: CASGGQGTYEQYF. CDR3 in DNA: TGTGCCAGCGGGGGACAGGGGACCTACGAGCAGTACTTC.

The table lists this clonotype with many counts. The chain has TRBV6-2 or TRBV6-3 and TRBJ1-6; D may be TRBD1 (5 bases). Germline values: CDR1 MNHEY, CDR2 SVGEGT. The CDR3 is 13 amino acids. V was cut by 7 bases and J by 8 bases, with 12 bases left in between. CDR3 sequence reads: CASTRDGDSPLHF. Here the CDR3 DNA reads TGTGCCAGCACCCGGGACGGGGATTCACCCCTCCACTTT.

This clonotype was found many times. V is TRBV4-1 and J is TRBJ2-7; maybe TRBD1 (6 bases). From germline, CDR1 is MGHRA and CDR2 YSYEKL. The CDR3 runs to 15 residues. Trimming shortened V by 4 bases and J by 4 bases, and 17 bases separated the two germline ends. The CDR3 spells CASSRFELGAYEQYF. CDR3 DNA: TGCGCCAGCAGCCGTTTCGAATTGGGGGCTTACGAGCAGTACTTC.

This clonotype was counted ten times or more. CDR3 DNA: TGCGCCAGCAGCGTTAGGACAGGAGGAGGTATGGGGGATGGCTACACCTTC. This translates into CASSVRTGGGMGDGYTF. The chain couples TRBV5-1 to TRBJ1-2, with 7 positions matching TRBD1. Germline CDR1 reads SGHRS; CDR2 reads YFSETQ. Losses at the gene ends were 4 bases for V and 6 bases for J; bases not matched to a gene: 18. The CDR3 is 17 residues long.

This clonotype was seen only a few times. The gene calls are TRBV13 and TRBJ1-4; the D gene is possibly TRBD1 (6 bases). Trimming pared 1 base from V and 6 bases from J, leaving 9 bases between. The CDR3 contains 14 residues. Per germline, CDR1 PRHDT and CDR2 FYEKMQ (reference sequence). The CDR3 region is CASSLEAGDEKLFF. The CDR3 DNA reads as TGTGCCAGCAGCTTAGAGGCAGGGGATGAAAAACTGTTTTTT.

The chain combines TRBV6-1 with TRBJ1-4; no reliable D call. This CDR3 comprises 15 residues. The germline CDR1 and CDR2 sequences are MNHNS and SASEGT. V lost 7 bases to trimming and J lost 4 bases, with 16 bases between them. CDR3 loop: CASTPGIVNNEKLFF. The CDR3 DNA reads TGTGCCAGCACACCGGGAATAGTGAATAATGAAAAACTGTTTTTT.

This clonotype has ten or more counts. J is TRBJ2-7 and V is TRBV20-1, with 12 bases identical to TRBD2. Trimming removed 4 bases from V and 1 base from J; junction bases left unmatched: 8. Looked up from germline, CDR1 is DFQATT and CDR2 is SNEGSKA (reference sequence). The CDR3 runs 16 residues. The CDR3 sequence: CSAIRTSGITSYEQYF. The CDR3 DNA reads as TGCAGTGCTATAAGGACTAGCGGGATCACATCCTACGAGCAGTACTTC.

The rearrangement links TRBV7-6 to TRBJ2-5, with D unresolved. V lost 3 bases and J lost 5, with 10 bases in between. In germline, CDR1 is SGHVS, CDR2 FNYEAQ. The CDR3 extends over 13 amino acids. The CDR3, as DNA: TGTGCCAGCAGCTTGGGCAAGGAGGAGACCCAGTACTTC. It yields the protein CASSLGKEETQYF.

By share, this clonotype counts as medium-sized. The chain links TRBV6-5 to TRBJ2-3; the match to TRBD2 covers 11 bases. The germline gives CDR1 MNHEY, CDR2 SVGAGI. The J segment lost 2 bases and the V segment lost 0 bases, leaving 4 bases of the junction unmatched. The CDR3 is 17 amino acids. DNA of the CDR3: TGTGCCAGCAGTTACTCCACTAGCGGGAGTTACACAGATACGCAGTATTTT. This gives the protein CASSYSTSGSYTDTQYF.

This clonotype has only a few counts. The rearrangement links TRBV5-5 to TRBJ2-1, with D unclear. Trimming removed 2 bases from V and 8 bases from J, with 11 bases in between. Germline CDR1 SGHKS, CDR2 YYEKEE (reference sequence). This CDR3 comprises 13 residues. This CDR3 is CASSFQLFDEQFF. The CDR3, as DNA: TGTGCCAGCAGCTTCCAGCTTTTTGATGAGCAGTTCTTC.

This clonotype was found many times. The chain combines TRBV7-3 with TRBJ2-3; the match to TRBD1 covers 7 bases. The CDR3 is 15 amino acids. The V gene's germline CDR1 is SGHTA and CDR2 FQGTGA. Trimming at V came to 2 bases and at J to 3 bases, leaving 5 bases not matched to a gene. The CDR3 coding sequence is TGTGCCAGCAGCTTAGTAGGGGGCGTTACAGATACGCAGTATTTT. It is translated as CASSLVGGVTDTQYF.

J is TRBJ2-1 and V is TRBV5-1, with D uncertain. CDR1 and CDR2 (germline): SGHRS, YFSETQ. This CDR3 is built from 13 residues. Trimming shortened V by 1 base and J by 6 bases, and 8 bases separated the two germline ends. The CDR3 reads CASSLSQSNEQFF. The CDR3 DNA is TGCGCCAGCAGCTTGTCGCAAAGCAATGAGCAGTTCTTC.

This clonotype has only a few counts. The junction differs from germline at one of its ends, possibly a read error. The chain has TRBV7-2 and TRBJ2-1; D gene ambiguous. The CDR3 is 11 amino acids. The germline V gene encodes CDR1 SGHTA and CDR2 FQGNSA. The chain's CDR3 is CVSSRLGEQFF. The CDR3 DNA reads as TGTGTCAGCAGCAGACTTGGTGAGCAGTTCTTC.

The rearrangement uses TRBV7-2 and TRBJ1-6; D call uncertain. V was cut by 8 bases and J by 6 bases, with 14 bases left in between. CDR1 and CDR2 (germline): SGHTA, FQGNSA. The CDR3 loop spans 14 amino acids. Here the CDR3 reads CASRGVGGNSPLHF. CDR3 nucleotides: TGTGCCAGCCGGGGAGTCGGTGGTAATTCACCCCTCCACTTT.

This clonotype was seen a few times. The chain recombines TRBV12-3 or TRBV12-4 with TRBJ1-1; TRBD1 might be the D (5 bases). This CDR3 region has 15 residues. V was trimmed by 1 base and J by 4 bases, leaving 13 bases between them. The CDR3 DNA follows: TGTGCCAGCAGTTTAGGACCTGGGGGGGGCACTGAAGCTTTCTTT. Residues: CASSLGPGGGTEAFF.

This chain joins TRBV20-1 and TRBJ2-1, with a weak D call TRBD2 (6 bases). Trimming stripped 1 base from V and 6 bases from J, with 13 bases between. This CDR3 region has 14 residues. Germline CDR1 DFQATT, CDR2 SNEGSKA (reference sequence). The CDR3 sequence is CSARGRATVNEQFF. The CDR3 bases are TGCAGTGCTAGAGGGAGGGCTACTGTCAATGAGCAGTTCTTC.

This clonotype was detected only a few times. The J gene is TRBJ2-7, the V gene TRBV5-1, with 8 bases aligning to TRBD1. CDR1 is SGHRS and CDR2 is YFSETQ in the germline V gene. The junction had 4 bases not matched to a gene; V was cut back by 0 bases and J by 2 bases. The CDR3 is made up of 15 amino acids. CDR3 loop: CASSLVGTGTYEQYF. The CDR3 DNA reads as TGCGCCAGCAGCTTGGTTGGGACAGGAACCTACGAGCAGTACTTC.

This clonotype has just a few counts. This chain links TRBV12-3 or TRBV12-4 with TRBJ2-7; the D gene is possibly TRBD2 (5 bases). V was cut by 6 bases and J by 2 bases, with 11 bases left in between. The CDR3 is made up of 13 amino acids. CDR3 DNA sequence: TGTGCCAGCAGCCGCGGGTCCGCCTACGAGCAGTACTTC. Its protein product is CASSRGSAYEQYF.

This clonotype came up many times. The chain links TRBV7-3 to TRBJ2-1; 8 nucleotides match TRBD2. Germline V gene sequence: CDR1 SGHTA, CDR2 FQGTGA. V shed 5 bases and J 14 bases; nucleotides not matched to a gene: 20. This CDR3 spans 16 amino acids. The CDR3 sequence is CASSLSSGTQKEGKFF. CDR3 DNA: TGTGCCAGCAGCCTTAGTAGCGGGACCCAAAAGGAGGGGAAGTTCTTC.

Of note for this clonotype: Compared with germline, one end of the junction differs, possibly owing to a read error. V usage is TRBV7-2 and J usage is TRBJ2-5; 9 nucleotides line up with TRBD2. Per the germline V gene, CDR1 is SGHTA and CDR2 is FQGNSA. CDR3 length: 14 residues. Here the CDR3 DNA reads TGTGCCAGCAGCTCCTTAGCGGGAGAAGAGACCCAGCACTTC. Amino acid sequence: CASSSLAGEETQHF.

The chain employs TRBV29-1 and TRBJ2-2; weak D call: TRBD2 (5 bases). Per the germline V gene, CDR1 is SQVTM and CDR2 is ANQGSEA. This CDR3 region has 14 residues. V gave up 6 bases and J gave up 5 bases, with 16 bases separating them. The CDR3, as DNA: TGCAGCGTCCGAACCCTAGCAACGACCGGGGAGCTGTTTTTT. Residues: CSVRTLATTGELFF.

Comments on this clonotype: A read error may produce the germline difference seen at one junction end. The V call is TRBV12-3 or TRBV12-4, the J call TRBJ2-3, with D possibly matching TRBD1 (6 bases). This CDR3 contains 15 residues. CDR3 residues: CASSSTGPLTDAQYF. In nucleotides, the CDR3 is TGTGCCAGCAGTTCCACAGGGCCCTTAACAGATGCGCAGTATTTT.

This clonotype turned up a few times. CDR3 amino acids: CASSSSADSPLHF. The CDR3, as DNA: TGTGCCAGCAGTTCCAGCGCGGATTCACCCCTCCACTTT. This chain uses TRBV7-9 with TRBJ1-6; D is undetermined. Germline CDR1 reads SEHNR; CDR2 reads FQNEAQ (reference sequence). Trimming stripped 6 bases from V and 8 bases from J, with 11 bases between. The CDR3 consists of 13 residues.

This clonotype has only a few counts. The chain combines TRBV4-1 with TRBJ2-7; D possibly corresponds to TRBD2 (6 bases). Germline V lookup: CDR1 MGHRA, CDR2 YSYEKL. V shed 2 bases and J shed 2 bases, with 13 bases lying between them. CDR3 length: 15 residues. CDR3 bases: TGCGCCAGCAGCCAAAGGGTCGGGGGACCCTACGAGCAGTACTTC. Its translation: CASSQRVGGPYEQYF.

Only one count was recorded for this clonotype. Since no conserved phenylalanine or tryptophan closes the CDR3, a read error is the likely cause. This chain uses TRBV7-3 with TRBJ2-5; a possible D gene is TRBD1 (5 bases). CDR1 is SGHTA and CDR2 is FQGTGA in the germline V gene. This CDR3 spans 13 amino acids. CDR3 DNA: TGTACCAGCAGCACCAGGGCTGGGGAGACCCAGTACCTC. Translating gives CTSSTRAGETQYL.

V usage is TRBV6-5 and J usage is TRBJ1-3; D not resolved. This CDR3 region has 19 residues. Trimming removed 0 bases at V and 5 bases at J, with 23 bases between. Germline CDR1 is MNHEY and CDR2 is SVGAGI. The CDR3 nucleotides read TGTGCCAGCAGTTACTCGTGGCCCCGCTTCCAGGACCCACGAAACACCATATATTTT. It is translated as CASSYSWPRFQDPRNTIYF.

This clonotype was recorded at least ten times. The V and J genes are TRBV12-3 or TRBV12-4 and TRBJ2-5; D gene unclear. Trimming cost V 3 bases and J 5 bases, with 4 bases left between them. The CDR3 contains 11 residues. CDR3 sequence: CASSLSETQYF. The CDR3 bases are TGTGCCAGCAGTTTGTCGGAGACCCAGTACTTC.

This chain connects TRBV20-1 to TRBJ2-1; 7 bases fit TRBD2. Germline values: CDR1 DFQATT, CDR2 SNEGSKA (reference sequence). The CDR3 sequence is 16 residues long. After removal of 3 bases from V and 4 bases from J, the junction contained 12 bases not matched to a gene. As DNA, the CDR3 is TGCAGTGCTAGGCTGGCGGGAGCCAAAGTATACAATGAGCAGTTCTTC. Its protein is CSARLAGAKVYNEQFF.

This clonotype appeared many times. The chain couples TRBV12-3 or TRBV12-4 to TRBJ2-3; possibly TRBD2 for D (5 bases). Trimming removed 9 bases at V and 1 base at J, with 11 bases between. This CDR3 region has 13 residues. Written as DNA, the CDR3 is TGTGCCAGTGAGGGCCGGGGCACAGATACGCAGTATTTT. It encodes CASEGRGTDTQYF.

The J gene is TRBJ2-1, the V gene TRBV27; D gene uncertain. Between the trimmed V and J ends, which lost 3 bases and 4 bases, there was a span of 10 bases. The CDR3 consists of 14 residues. Per germline, CDR1 MNHEY and CDR2 SMNVEV (reference sequence). The CDR3 is CASSFDVRYNEQFF. CDR3 DNA: TGTGCCAGCAGTTTTGATGTTAGGTACAATGAGCAGTTCTTC.